The T cell receptor (beta chain) under discussion was sequenced for a study of blood T cell repertoires in COVID-19. Looking at the study overall: Whether acute or convalescent, the COVID-19 samples came from the United States, Italy and Spain. PBMCs, B-cell-depleted T cells, or T cells were the source of the cDNA or gDNA that made up the material.

Seattle patient enrollment occurred during active infection, with longitudinal follow-up thereafter. The CDR3 runs 12 residues. V shed 2 bases and J shed 9 bases, with 11 bases lying between them. CDR1 GTSNPN and CDR2 SVGIG come from the germline V gene (reference sequence). The sample holds a few counts of this clone. In the authors' workflow: Estimates of nucleated cell counts were drawn from the amplification of reference gene primers. Sequencing used immunoSEQ multiplex PCR; TCRdb keeps in-frame clones, though not all of them. V and J calls and clone size are as listed in that table; D and trimming were resolved from the DNA. The table records more than 350,000 clones, more than 70% of them present only once.

This TCR was sampled from a woman in her twenties or thirties with COVID-19, enrolled during active disease. This sequence joins TRBV30 and TRBJ1-5; TRBD1 is a possible D gene (5 bases). The sample was peripheral blood. The CDR3 reads CAWSLGALPQHF. The CDR3, as DNA: TGTGCCTGGAGTTTAGGGGCTCTGCCCCAGCATTTT.